This entry lists 6 T cell receptor beta chains sequenced from one sample in a study of T cell repertoires in cytomegalovirus infection. TCRdb called the reads again in MiXCR, with one record for every CDR3 protein. The sample yields hundreds of thousands of distinct CDR3 sequences, approximately 24% seen once. Material: CD8+ T cells from PBMCs. Receptor source: a human donor in good health (CMV status not recorded). Some clones in this sample may be carry-over from other donors' samples.

This clonotype was seen a handful of times. This rearrangement joins TRBV4-1 to TRBJ2-5; 8 bases are a match to TRBD2. This CDR3 has 15 residues. Looked up from germline, CDR1 is MGHRA and CDR2 is YSYEKL. V lost 1 base, J lost 5 bases, and 6 bases stayed unmatched. The CDR3 loop is CASSQGASGWETQYF. Written as DNA, the CDR3 is TGCGCCAGCAGCCAAGGGGCTAGCGGGTGGGAGACCCAGTACTTC.

This rearrangement joins TRBV2 to TRBJ2-1, with 8 bases lining up with TRBD2. Germline V CDR1 and CDR2: SNHLY, FYNNEI. J lost 6 bases, V lost 7 bases, and 2 bases had no gene match. The CDR3 spans 12 residues. The CDR3 DNA reads as TGTGCCAGCAACGGGAGGGCCAATGAGCAGTTCTTC. Translating it yields CASNGRANEQFF.

The chain joins TRBV14 to TRBJ1-1; D remains unclear. V lost 6 bases and J lost 4, with 12 bases in between. The CDR3 spans 13 residues. Germline CDR1 reads SGHDN; CDR2 reads FVKESK. The CDR3 loop is CASRGRRGTEAFF. DNA for the CDR3: TGTGCCAGCAGAGGGAGAAGAGGCACTGAAGCTTTCTTT.

There are a few counts of this clonotype. CDR3 residues: CSAGELARPYEQYF. CDR3 sequence (DNA): TGCAGTGCTGGGGAACTAGCCCGCCCCTACGAGCAGTACTTC. The gene calls are TRBV20-1 and TRBJ2-7; possible D gene TRBD2, 6 bases. The CDR3 totals 14 residues. V dropped 5 bases and J dropped 2 bases, with 16 bases sitting between them. Germline V lookup: CDR1 DFQATT, CDR2 SNEGSKA (reference sequence).

The chain employs TRBV28 and TRBJ1-1; D possibly corresponds to TRBD1 (6 bases). From germline, CDR1 is MDHEN and CDR2 SYDVKM. The CDR3 runs 13 residues. V dropped 7 bases and J dropped 5 bases, with 14 bases sitting between them. CDR3 region: CASTPLGGTEAFF. CDR3 DNA sequence: TGTGCCAGCACCCCCCTAGGGGGAACTGAAGCTTTCTTT.

This clonotype was found a few times. V usage is TRBV7-8 and J usage is TRBJ2-5; D may match TRBD1 or TRBD2 (5 bases each). The ends were cut back, 1 base at V and 2 bases at J, with 11 bases in the middle. Looked up from germline, CDR1 is SGHVS and CDR2 is FQNEAQ. This CDR3 comprises 15 residues. CDR3: CASSLEPGRQETQYF. As DNA, the CDR3 is TGTGCCAGCAGCTTAGAACCGGGACGGCAAGAGACCCAGTACTTC.